The 25 T cell receptor beta chains reported below all come from one sample, sequenced in a study of Graves' ophthalmopathy and Graves' hyperthyroidism. Amplifying from RNA transcripts, the study obtained TCR beta CDR3 regions. RT-PCR with HTBI primers came first, then second-round multiplex PCR. TCRdb analysed the multiplex PCR reads with MiXCR anew, one entry per CDR3 protein. The sample shows 200,000 to 300,000 distinct CDR3 sequences, around 45% of them seen only once. The specimen was peripheral blood. The origin of the receptors is an adult man with Graves' ophthalmopathy.

This rearrangement joins TRBV2 to TRBJ1-5; TRBD1 agrees at 7 bases. Germline trimming cut 5 bases from V and 3 bases from J; bases unmatched to any gene: 7. CDR3 length: 15 residues. CDR1 and CDR2 from the germline V gene are SNHLY and FYNNEI. In DNA, the CDR3 is TGTGCCAGCAGTCCATATCAGGGGGACAATCAGCCCCAGCATTTT. Translated: CASSPYQGDNQPQHF.

This clonotype was counted many times. The V gene is TRBV29-1, the J gene TRBJ1-1; no firm D call. This CDR3 is built from 14 residues. With 6 bases removed from V and 1 base from J, the gap between germline ends came to 15 bases. CDR1 and CDR2 from the germline V gene are SQVTM and ANQGSEA. The CDR3 loop reads CSVTMRGENTEAFF. The CDR3 DNA reads as TGCAGCGTCACAATGCGTGGTGAGAACACTGAAGCTTTCTTT.

This clonotype came up a few times. The chain links TRBV5-8 to TRBJ2-6, with 11 bases lining up with TRBD2. Germline CDR1 SGHTS, CDR2 YDEGEE. V was pared by 1 base and J by 4 bases, with 7 bases of the junction left unmatched. The CDR3 has 18 amino acids. The CDR3 region is CASSLKTSGASGANVLTF. CDR3 bases: TGTGCCAGCAGCTTGAAGACTAGCGGGGCCTCGGGGGCCAACGTCCTGACTTTC.

The gene calls are TRBV7-2 and TRBJ2-7; D could derive from TRBD1 or TRBD2 (6 bases each). The V end was cut by 5 bases, the J end by 1 base, with 15 bases between. The CDR3 consists of 15 residues. Germline V CDR1 and CDR2: SGHTA, FQGNSA. CDR3 in DNA: TGTGCCAGCAGCCCTCGGCCGGGGGCGTCCTACGAGCAGTACTTC. This translates into CASSPRPGASYEQYF.

In regard to this clonotype: Mismatch with germline at one junction end may stem from a read error. The chain has TRBV10-3 and TRBJ2-5; 7 bases are a match to TRBD1. Per germline, CDR1 ENHRY and CDR2 SYGVKD. The CDR3 sequence is 14 residues long. CDR3 nucleotide sequence: TGTGCCATCAGAGAGGGACAGCTACAAGAGACCCAGCACTTC. It encodes CAIREGQLQETQHF.

The J gene is TRBJ2-7, the V gene TRBV5-8; 9 nucleotides align to TRBD1. The CDR3 consists of 15 residues. Trimming at V came to 6 bases and at J to 5 bases, leaving 12 bases not matched to a gene. Per germline, CDR1 SGHTS and CDR2 YDEGEE. CDR3 sequence (DNA): TGTGCCAGCACAACCGGGACAGGGACTCTGGACGAGCAGTACTTC. Its translation: CASTTGTGTLDEQYF.

The chain has TRBV29-1 and TRBJ1-5; TRBD1 is a possible D gene (5 bases). Germline assignment: CDR1 SQVTM and CDR2 ANQGSEA. This CDR3 region has 13 residues. V was cut by 7 bases and J by 7 bases, with 17 bases left in between. The CDR3 bases are TGCAGCGCCCAAGGTGGGGGGGGGCAGCCCCAGCATTTT. This sequence encodes CSAQGGGGQPQHF.

The chain is built from TRBV20-1 and TRBJ2-3; D is undetermined. The CDR3 is made up of 10 amino acids. CDR1 is DFQATT and CDR2 is SNEGSKA in the germline V gene (reference sequence). The V and J ends lost 7 bases and 6 bases respectively, with 8 bases between them. Here the CDR3 DNA reads TGCAGTGTCGTTTCCGATACGCAGTATTTT. The encoded protein is CSVVSDTQYF.

This clonotype was found many times. The rearrangement joins TRBV20-1 to TRBJ1-1; D not resolved. CDR1 DFQATT and CDR2 SNEGSKA come from the germline V gene (reference sequence). This CDR3 spans 11 amino acids. V was pared by 3 bases and J by 8 bases, with 10 bases between. The CDR3 region has the DNA TGCAGTGCTAGTACACCTAGGGAAGCTTTCTTT. Translating gives CSASTPREAFF.

This clonotype was seen a few times. V is TRBV29-1 and J is TRBJ1-1; D may be TRBD1 (6 bases). This CDR3 region has 14 residues. Deletions cut 4 bases from V and 2 bases from J, with 14 bases between. Per germline, CDR1 SQVTM and CDR2 ANQGSEA. The CDR3 sequence is CSVVVWGGNTEAFF. The CDR3 DNA reads TGCAGCGTTGTGGTTTGGGGGGGCAACACTGAAGCTTTCTTT.

The V call is TRBV19, the J call TRBJ1-1; D perhaps matches TRBD1 (5 bases). CDR1 is LNHDA and CDR2 is SQIVND in the germline V gene (reference sequence). CDR3 length: 15 residues. Trimming stripped 0 bases from V and 4 bases from J, with 12 bases between. CDR3 residues: CASSIDGGEVTEAFF. CDR3 in DNA: TGTGCCAGTAGTATAGACGGGGGAGAAGTCACTGAAGCTTTCTTT.

This clonotype has at least ten counts. V and J are TRBV3-1 and TRBJ2-7; D is unclear. Germline V lookup: CDR1 LGHDT, CDR2 YNNKEL (reference sequence). The CDR3 sequence is 13 residues long. The V gene lost 5 bases and the J gene lost 6 bases, with 14 bases spanning the gap. The CDR3 loop reads CASSEVDGREQYF. CDR3 coding DNA: TGTGCCAGCAGCGAAGTTGACGGGCGCGAGCAGTACTTC.

The rearrangement joins TRBV10-2 to TRBJ1-5; D is unclear. Trimming took off 3 bases at V and 3 bases at J, with 9 bases between the two ends. The CDR3 has 14 residues. Germline assignment: CDR1 WSHSY and CDR2 SAAADI. CDR3 bases: TGCGCCAGCAGTGACGAGGGCCCCAATCAGCCCCAGCATTTT. Residues: CASSDEGPNQPQHF.

The chain recombines TRBV10-2 with TRBJ2-2; 9 nucleotides line up with TRBD1. Germline lookup yields CDR1 WSHSY and CDR2 SAAADI. There are 17 residues in the CDR3. V trimming: 3 bases; J trimming: 6 bases; junction bases outside the gene matches: 11. The CDR3 loop is CASSEWGQGASSGELFF. In DNA, the CDR3 is TGCGCCAGCAGTGAATGGGGACAGGGTGCCTCCTCCGGGGAGCTGTTTTTT.

The V call is TRBV9, the J call TRBJ1-5; the D gene is possibly TRBD1 (5 bases). The end of the DNA aligns better with TRBJ2-3, so the J call may be wrong. Germline assignment: CDR1 SGDLS and CDR2 YYNGEE. This CDR3 has 16 amino acids. The CDR3 loop is CASSLEAGLGTDTQYF. The CDR3 bases are TGTGCCAGCAGCTTAGAGGCAGGGCTGGGGACAGATACGCAGTATTTT.

The chain carries TRBV20-1 and TRBJ2-2; D possibly corresponds to TRBD2 (7 bases). The CDR3 consists of 15 residues. V was pared by 1 base and J by 5 bases, with 14 bases between. Germline CDR1 reads DFQATT; CDR2 reads SNEGSKA (reference sequence). The CDR3 loop is CSARVQGRATGELFF. The CDR3 nucleotides read TGCAGTGCTAGAGTCCAGGGGAGGGCGACCGGGGAGCTGTTTTTT.

This clonotype came up a few times. The chain recombines TRBV20-1 with TRBJ2-7, with 7 bases that match TRBD1. The germline V gene has CDR1 DFQATT and CDR2 SNEGSKA (reference sequence). This CDR3 is 12 amino acids long. V was clipped by 2 bases and J by 6 bases; unmatched bases: 4. The CDR3 spells CSARSDRTEQYF. DNA of the CDR3: TGCAGTGCTAGATCGGACAGGACCGAGCAGTACTTC.

The chain joins TRBV19 to TRBJ2-7; D might be TRBD1 (5 bases). Germline V gives CDR1 LNHDA, CDR2 SQIVND (reference sequence). V lost 0 bases and J lost 7, with 10 bases in between. The length of the CDR3 is 13 residues. The CDR3 bases are TGTGCCAGTAGTATAGACAGGGCCCGAGAGCAGTACTTC. Translated, it gives CASSIDRAREQYF.

There are many counts of this clonotype. The chain has TRBV10-3 and TRBJ2-7; 15 nucleotides agree with TRBD2. Germline V lookup: CDR1 ENHRY, CDR2 SYGVKD. V shed 4 bases, J shed 6 bases, and the junction held 4 bases outside the gene matches. The CDR3 sequence is 15 residues long. The chain's CDR3 is CAISAGTSGGIEQYF. The DNA of the CDR3 is TGTGCCATCAGTGCCGGGACTAGCGGGGGGATCGAGCAGTACTTC.

In this sample, this clonotype turned up a few times. This chain uses TRBV12-3 or TRBV12-4 with TRBJ1-6; D is perhaps TRBD1 (5 bases). This CDR3 contains 17 residues. V shed 3 bases and J shed 3 bases, with 15 bases lying between them. Written as DNA, the CDR3 is TGTGCCAGCAGTTTCAATTCACAGGCCATCTATAATTCACCCCTCCACTTT. Its translation: CASSFNSQAIYNSPLHF.

The chain links TRBV6-2 or TRBV6-3 to TRBJ1-1; possibly TRBD1 for D (5 bases). V was trimmed by 6 bases and J by 7 bases, leaving 12 bases between them. The CDR3 runs to 12 residues. CDR1 and CDR2 from the germline V gene are MNHEY and SVGEGT. The CDR3 sequence is CASRTIQGEAFF. CDR3 nucleotide sequence: TGTGCCAGCAGAACGATTCAGGGTGAAGCTTTCTTT.

There are a few counts of this clonotype. This sequence joins TRBV11-2 and TRBJ1-4; D is ambiguous. In germline, CDR1 is SGHAT, CDR2 FQNNGV. The ends were cut back, 5 bases at V and 5 bases at J, with 9 bases in the middle. The CDR3 length is 13 residues. The chain's CDR3 is CASSPQTNEKLFF. CDR3 bases: TGTGCCAGCAGCCCTCAGACAAATGAAAAACTGTTTTTT.

V is TRBV29-1 and J is TRBJ1-1; D gene ambiguous. Germline CDR1 and CDR2: SQVTM and ANQGSEA. V was cut by 3 bases and J by 4 bases, with 9 bases left in between. The CDR3 is 12 residues long. The chain's CDR3 is CSVDRSLTEAFF. CDR3 in DNA: TGCAGCGTTGATAGAAGCCTCACTGAAGCTTTCTTT.

The chain combines TRBV7-8 with TRBJ2-7, with 10 bases lining up with TRBD2. The ends lost 5 bases at V and 3 bases at J; junction bases unmatched: 7. The CDR3 totals 15 residues. CDR1 SGHVS and CDR2 FQNEAQ come from the germline V gene. CDR3 DNA sequence: TGTGCCAGCAGCGCCTCAGCGGGAGGGGGCTACGAGCAGTACTTC. Its protein product is CASSASAGGGYEQYF. Looking up the rest from reference TRBV7-8 and TRBJ2-7 gives the full variable domain: GAGVSQSPRYKVAKRGQDVALRCDPISGHVSLFWYQQALGQGPEFLTYFQNEAQLDKSGLPSDRFFAERPEGSVSTLKIQRTQQEDSAVYLCASSASAGGGYEQYFGPGTRLTVT.

This clonotype was found many times. The rearrangement links TRBV24-1 to TRBJ2-5, with D perhaps matching TRBD2 (7 bases). Germline V gene sequence: CDR1 KGHDR, CDR2 SFDVKD. This CDR3 has 13 residues. Trimming stripped 7 bases from V and 4 bases from J, with 12 bases between. CDR3 amino acids: CATSGGGGETQYF. The CDR3 DNA sequence: TGTGCCACCAGCGGGGGAGGGGGAGAGACCCAGTACTTC.